The rows below give T cell receptor beta chains drawn from one sample of a study of blood T cell repertoires in COVID-19. Clones were sequenced by immunoSEQ multiplex PCR, and TCRdb holds only the in-frame ones, with some missing. Here the sample spans approximately 440,000 clones, roughly nine tenths being singletons. The sample consisted of PBMCs or T cells enriched from blood (not recorded which). The receptor set was obtained from a woman between 18 and 30 years old who had recovered from COVID-19. Each CDR3 is given without its conserved first and last residue.

CDR3aa	v_gene	j_gene
ASSITGVRPLH	TRBV6-5	TRBJ1-6
ASSVQGYAEAF	TRBV14	TRBJ1-1
ASSLGQSEKLF	TRBV11-2	TRBJ1-4
ASSQGTETYEQY	TRBV4-2	TRBJ2-7
SASRQTGYT	TRBV20-1	TRBJ1-2
ASSLTGQEGEAF	TRBV7-2	TRBJ1-1
ASSQVLTQPTYEQY	TRBV3-1/TRBV3-2	TRBJ2-7
ASLITEAF	TRBV2	TRBJ1-1
ASSQGQGFLAKNIQY	TRBV5-6	TRBJ2-4
ASSQDLSTSNEQF	TRBV4-2	TRBJ2-1
ASSRPTGDGNTIY	TRBV7-9	TRBJ1-3
ASGGTTKTNEQF	TRBV4-1	TRBJ2-1
ASSDRDRMYTEAF	TRBV6-1	TRBJ1-1
SVRKSYEQY	TRBV29-1	TRBJ2-7
ASSLDRSNEQF	TRBV5-6	TRBJ2-1
ASSVSRGGAGETQY	TRBV2	TRBJ2-5
AWGARSNQPQH	TRBV30	TRBJ1-5
ASTTTGNSYEQY	TRBV6-5	TRBJ2-7
ASSSTGSSGANVLT	TRBV7-9	TRBJ2-6
ASSQDRARVTGYT	TRBV4-1	TRBJ1-2
ASSPGQGGPTNEKLF	TRBV4-2	TRBJ1-4
ASSPSGRSSYNEQF	TRBV3-1/TRBV3-2	TRBJ2-1
ASSRSQSSYNEQF	TRBV7-2	TRBJ2-1
ASSKGGGHQPQH	TRBV3-1/TRBV3-2	TRBJ1-5
ASSAQESPLH	TRBV2	TRBJ1-6
ASIKRGTNTEAF	TRBV13	TRBJ1-1
ASSLNGGGENTEAF	TRBV7-2	TRBJ1-1
ASSRDRGYEQY	TRBV7-9	TRBJ2-7
AWTQKGQFNQPQH	TRBV30	TRBJ1-5
ASSFMTGRGYEQY	TRBV7-8	TRBJ2-7
ASREGYRGVHQPQH	TRBV28	TRBJ1-5
ASSHLRGLF	TRBV21-1	TRBJ2-2
ASSPTGALSYNSPLH	TRBV7-9	TRBJ1-6
ASTPGLGF	TRBV2	TRBJ2-1
SVVRGINTGELF	TRBV29-1	TRBJ2-2
ASSSKVGMSTEAF	TRBV4-2	TRBJ1-1
ASGLPNKGVPYEQY	TRBV12-5	TRBJ2-7
ASIRGINTGELF	TRBV6-5	TRBJ2-2
ASSQEPGGYEQY	TRBV3-1/TRBV3-2	TRBJ2-7
ASSQGLGSEAF	TRBV14	TRBJ1-1
SVANTEAF	TRBV29-1	TRBJ1-1
ASSVDTGGNTIY	TRBV9	TRBJ1-3
SVGPRAGELF	TRBV29-1	TRBJ2-2
ASSFYSERYTGELF	TRBV5-5	TRBJ2-2
ASSPRGRGGTEAF	TRBV21-1	TRBJ1-1
ASSLAQGPGELF	TRBV5-1	TRBJ2-2
ASSYYLDRGTEAF	TRBV6-5	TRBJ1-1
ASSAQDRAVYGYT	TRBV6-5	TRBJ1-2
ASSLNTGTGGEKHT	TRBV18	TRBJ1-2
ASSLLAGGSSYNEQF	TRBV5-1	TRBJ2-1
ASSLFSGVNTGELF	TRBV7-2	TRBJ2-2
ASSTTGYPMNTEAF	TRBV2	TRBJ1-1
ASSVEANTGELF	TRBV6-4	TRBJ2-2
ASSPGGALYGYT	TRBV28	TRBJ1-2
ASSSRGLAGAIYNEQF	TRBV5-1	TRBJ2-1
AWSPVFRAANEKLF	TRBV30	TRBJ1-4
ASSTTNYGYT	TRBV18	TRBJ1-2
ASSELRGNYGYT	TRBV6-1	TRBJ1-2
ASSSTTGGGEQY	TRBV5-1	TRBJ2-7
ASSPETLHGYT	TRBV18	TRBJ1-2